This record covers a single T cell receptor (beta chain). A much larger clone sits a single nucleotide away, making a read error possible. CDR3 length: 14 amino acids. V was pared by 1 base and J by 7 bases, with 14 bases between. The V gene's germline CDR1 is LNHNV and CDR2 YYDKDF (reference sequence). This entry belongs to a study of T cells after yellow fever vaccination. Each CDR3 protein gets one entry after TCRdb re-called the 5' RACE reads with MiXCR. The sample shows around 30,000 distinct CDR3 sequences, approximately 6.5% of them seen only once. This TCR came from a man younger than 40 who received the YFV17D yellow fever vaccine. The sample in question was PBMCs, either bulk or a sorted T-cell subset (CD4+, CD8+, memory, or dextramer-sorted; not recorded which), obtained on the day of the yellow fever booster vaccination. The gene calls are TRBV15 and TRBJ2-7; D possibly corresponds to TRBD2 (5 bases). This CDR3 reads CATSRASSLGEQYF. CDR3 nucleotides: TGTGCCACCAGCAGAGCTAGCAGCTTAGGGGAGCAGTACTTC. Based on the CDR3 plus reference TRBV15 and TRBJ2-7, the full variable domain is DAMVIQNPRYQVTQFGKPVTLSCSQTLNHNVMYWYQQKSSQAPKLLFHYYDKDFNNEADTPDNFQSRRPNTSFCFLDIRSPGLGDTAMYLCATSRASSLGEQYFGPGTRLTVT.